This paragraph reports one T cell receptor (beta chain). The data were taken from a study of blood T cell repertoires in COVID-19. Study background: PBMCs, B-cell-depleted T cells, or T cells were the source of the cDNA or gDNA that made up the material.

The V gene's germline CDR1 is SGHTS and CDR2 YDEGEE. The CDR3 consists of 14 residues. Trimming took off 0 bases at V and 7 bases at J, with 8 bases between the two ends. Sequencing was performed with immunoSEQ multiplex PCR; in TCRdb, only in-frame clones are kept and a portion is missing. In the table there are under 400,000 clones, about 88% of which are singletons. What was sequenced was PBMCs or T cells enriched from blood (not recorded which). This sequence joins TRBV5-8 and TRBJ1-6, with a possible D match to TRBD1 (5 bases). The sequence came from a woman in her thirties who had been exposed to COVID-19. The CDR3 spells CASSLETANSPLHF. The CDR3 bases are TGTGCCAGCAGCTTGGAGACAGCCAATTCACCCCTCCACTTT.